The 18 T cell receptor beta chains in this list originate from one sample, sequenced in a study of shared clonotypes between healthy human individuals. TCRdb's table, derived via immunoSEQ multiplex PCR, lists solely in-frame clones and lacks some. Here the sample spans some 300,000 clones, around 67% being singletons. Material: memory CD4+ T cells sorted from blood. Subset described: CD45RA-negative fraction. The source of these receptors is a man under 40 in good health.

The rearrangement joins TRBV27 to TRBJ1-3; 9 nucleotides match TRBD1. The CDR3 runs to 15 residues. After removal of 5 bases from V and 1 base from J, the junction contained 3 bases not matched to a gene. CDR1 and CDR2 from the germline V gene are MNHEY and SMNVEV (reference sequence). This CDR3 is CASSTGGFSGNTIYF. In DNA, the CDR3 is TGTGCCAGCAGTACAGGGGGCTTTTCTGGAAACACCATATATTTT.

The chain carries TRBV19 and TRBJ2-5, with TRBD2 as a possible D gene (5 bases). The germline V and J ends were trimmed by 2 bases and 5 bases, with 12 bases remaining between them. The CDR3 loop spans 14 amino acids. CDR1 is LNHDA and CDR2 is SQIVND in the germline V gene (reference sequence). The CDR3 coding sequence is TGTGCCAGTAGTATACTAGGGCCGGGGGAGACCCAGTACTTC. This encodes CASSILGPGETQYF.

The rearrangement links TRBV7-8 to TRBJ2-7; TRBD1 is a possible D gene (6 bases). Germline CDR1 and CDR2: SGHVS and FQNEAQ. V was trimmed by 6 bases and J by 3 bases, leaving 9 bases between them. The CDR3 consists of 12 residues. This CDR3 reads CASSFRGYEQYF. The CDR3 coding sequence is TGTGCCAGCAGTTTCAGGGGCTACGAGCAGTACTTC.

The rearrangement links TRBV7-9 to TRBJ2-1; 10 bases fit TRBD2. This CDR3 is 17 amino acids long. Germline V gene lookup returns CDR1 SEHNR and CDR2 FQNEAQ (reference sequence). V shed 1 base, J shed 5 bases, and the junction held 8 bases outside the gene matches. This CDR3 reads CASSLGGLAGVHNEQFF. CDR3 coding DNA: TGTGCCAGCAGCTTAGGTGGTCTAGCGGGAGTTCACAATGAGCAGTTCTTC.

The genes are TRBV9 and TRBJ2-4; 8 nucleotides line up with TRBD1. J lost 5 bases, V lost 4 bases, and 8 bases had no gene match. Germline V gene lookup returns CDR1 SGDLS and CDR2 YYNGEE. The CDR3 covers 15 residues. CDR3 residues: CASSYGQGQQNIQYF. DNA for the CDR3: TGTGCCAGCAGCTATGGACAGGGCCAGCAAAACATTCAGTACTTC. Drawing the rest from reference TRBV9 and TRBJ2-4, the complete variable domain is DSGVTQTPKHLITATGQRVTLRCSPRSGDLSVYWYQQSLDQGLQFLIQYYNGEERAKGNILERFSAQQFPDLHSELNLSSLELGDSALYFCASSYGQGQQNIQYFGAGTRLSVL.

CDR3 DNA sequence: TGTGCCAGCAGCTCATTAGCGGGTAACCCAGGGGGGCAGTATTTT. Amino acid sequence: CASSSLAGNPGGQYF. This chain connects TRBV7-2 to TRBJ2-3; D is possibly TRBD1 or TRBD2 (7 bases each). CDR1 and CDR2 (germline): SGHTA, FQGNSA. The CDR3 is 15 residues long. The V gene lost 4 bases and the J gene lost 11 bases, with 22 bases spanning the gap.

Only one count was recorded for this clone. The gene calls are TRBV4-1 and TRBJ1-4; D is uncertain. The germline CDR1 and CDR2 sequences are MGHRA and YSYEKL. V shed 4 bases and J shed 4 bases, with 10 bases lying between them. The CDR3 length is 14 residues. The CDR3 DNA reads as TGCGCCAGCAGCCGGTTTCTAAGTAATGAAAAACTGTTTTTT. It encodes CASSRFLSNEKLFF.

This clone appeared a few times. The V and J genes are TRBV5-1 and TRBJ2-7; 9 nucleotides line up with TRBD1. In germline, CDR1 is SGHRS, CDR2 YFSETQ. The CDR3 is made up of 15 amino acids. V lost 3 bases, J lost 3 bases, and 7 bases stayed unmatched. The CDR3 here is CASSSGTGWDYEQYF. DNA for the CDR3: TGCGCCAGCAGCTCAGGGACAGGGTGGGACTACGAGCAGTACTTC.

The chain's CDR3 is CASSVGQGRYGYTF. DNA of the CDR3: TGTGCCAGCAGCGTTGGACAGGGGCGCTATGGCTACACCTTC. The chain couples TRBV7-2 to TRBJ1-2, with 9 nucleotides matching TRBD1. The trim removed 5 bases at V and 4 bases at J, leaving 5 bases unmatched. Germline V lookup: CDR1 SGHTA, CDR2 FQGNSA. The CDR3 contains 14 residues. Drawing the rest from reference TRBV7-2 and TRBJ1-2, the complete variable domain is GAGVSQSPSNKVTEKGKDVELRCDPISGHTALYWYRQSLGQGLEFLIYFQGNSAPDKSGLPSDRFSAERTGGSVSTLTIQRTQQEDSAVYLCASSVGQGRYGYTFGSGTRLTVV.

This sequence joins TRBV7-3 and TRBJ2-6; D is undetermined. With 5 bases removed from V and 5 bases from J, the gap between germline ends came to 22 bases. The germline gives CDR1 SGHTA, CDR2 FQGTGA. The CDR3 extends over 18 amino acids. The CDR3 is CASSGTVRLQSRANVLTF. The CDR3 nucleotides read TGTGCCAGCAGCGGAACCGTACGCTTACAAAGTCGGGCCAACGTCCTGACTTTC.

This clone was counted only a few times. DNA of the CDR3: TGTGCCAGCAGCCGTACTTTTCCAGATACGCAGTATTTT. Translating gives CASSRTFPDTQYF. The chain uses TRBV6-1 and TRBJ2-3; unclear D gene. Germline V gene lookup returns CDR1 MNHNS and CDR2 SASEGT. V lost 6 bases and J lost 4, with 11 bases in between. This CDR3 is 13 amino acids long.

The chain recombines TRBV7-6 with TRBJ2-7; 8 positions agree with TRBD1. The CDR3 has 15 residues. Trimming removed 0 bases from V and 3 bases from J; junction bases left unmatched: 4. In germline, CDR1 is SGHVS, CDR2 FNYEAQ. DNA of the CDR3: TGTGCCAGCAGCTTAGCATTCGGACAGGGCTACGAGCAGTACTTC. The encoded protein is CASSLAFGQGYEQYF.

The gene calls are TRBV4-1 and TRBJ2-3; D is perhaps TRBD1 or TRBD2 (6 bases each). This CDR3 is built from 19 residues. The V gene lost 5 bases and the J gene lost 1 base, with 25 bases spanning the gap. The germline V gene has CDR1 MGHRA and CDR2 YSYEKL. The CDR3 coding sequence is TGCGCCAGCAGCTCGAGGACCGGGGGCATCAGGGCAGGCACAGATACGCAGTATTTT. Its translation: CASSSRTGGIRAGTDTQYF.

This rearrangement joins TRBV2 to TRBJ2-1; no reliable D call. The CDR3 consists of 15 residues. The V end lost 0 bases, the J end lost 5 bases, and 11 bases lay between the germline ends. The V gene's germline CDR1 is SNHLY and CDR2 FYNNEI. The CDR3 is CASSEAISANNEQFF. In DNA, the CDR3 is TGTGCCAGCAGTGAAGCGATATCTGCAAACAATGAGCAGTTCTTC.

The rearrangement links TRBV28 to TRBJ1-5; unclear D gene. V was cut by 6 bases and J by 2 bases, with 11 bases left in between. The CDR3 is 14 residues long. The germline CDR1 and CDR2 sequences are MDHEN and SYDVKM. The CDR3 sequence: CASRLTGGNQPQHF. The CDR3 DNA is TGTGCCAGCAGACTCACCGGTGGCAATCAGCCCCAGCATTTT.

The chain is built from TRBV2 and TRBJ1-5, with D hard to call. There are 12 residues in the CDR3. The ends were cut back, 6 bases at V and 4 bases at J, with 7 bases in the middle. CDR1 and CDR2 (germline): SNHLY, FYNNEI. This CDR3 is CASRLDNQPQHF. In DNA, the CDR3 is TGTGCCAGCAGACTCGATAATCAGCCCCAGCATTTT.

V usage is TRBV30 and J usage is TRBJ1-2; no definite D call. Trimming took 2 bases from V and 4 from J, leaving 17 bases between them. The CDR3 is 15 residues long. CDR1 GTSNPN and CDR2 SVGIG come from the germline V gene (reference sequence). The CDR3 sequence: CAWSPSDVRSYGYTF. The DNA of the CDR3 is TGTGCCTGGAGTCCATCGGACGTACGATCCTATGGCTACACCTTC.

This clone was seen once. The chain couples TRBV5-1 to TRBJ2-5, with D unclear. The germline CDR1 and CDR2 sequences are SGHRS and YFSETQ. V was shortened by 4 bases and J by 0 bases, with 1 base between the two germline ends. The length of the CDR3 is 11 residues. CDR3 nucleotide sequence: TGCGCCAGCAGCAACCAAGAGACCCAGTACTTC. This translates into CASSNQETQYF.